Presented here are 32 T cell receptor beta chains from one specimen sequenced in a study of Ad26.COV2.S vaccination and SARS-CoV-2 variants. Clones were sequenced by immunoSEQ multiplex PCR, and TCRdb holds only the in-frame ones, with some missing. This sample carries around 370,000 clones, under 95% of them seen once, and the ten largest clones take about 3.9%. The sample here was peripheral blood, taken after recovery from COVID-19. Receptors originate from a human donor who had recovered from COVID-19.

This chain connects TRBV5-5 to TRBJ2-5; a possible D gene is TRBD2 (6 bases). CDR3 length: 17 residues. V was cut by 0 bases and J by 5 bases, with 20 bases left in between. Germline V gives CDR1 SGHKS, CDR2 YYEKEE (reference sequence). The CDR3 here is CASSLAAGTPSRETQYF. CDR3 sequence (DNA): TGTGCCAGCAGCTTGGCGGCGGGGACGCCAAGCAGGGAGACCCAGTACTTC.

Regarding this clone: Other DNA sequences of this sample code for an identical CDR3. The V and J genes are TRBV18 and TRBJ2-7, with 9 nucleotides matching TRBD1. The V gene end was trimmed by 3 bases and the J gene end by 0 bases; junction bases not matched to a gene: 3. The CDR3 sequence is 15 residues long. Germline assignment: CDR1 KGHSH and CDR2 LQKENI. The CDR3 nucleotides read TGTGCCAGCTCACCGGGACAGGGAAGCTCCTACGAGCAGTACTTC. It specifies CASSPGQGSSYEQYF.

The chain carries TRBV3-1 (or the pseudogene TRBV3-2) and TRBJ1-2; D gene uncertain. The CDR3 has 14 amino acids. CDR1 and CDR2 from the germline V gene are LGHDT and YNNKEL (reference sequence). V was clipped by 4 bases and J by 2 bases, with 11 bases between them. The CDR3 region is CASSPADGNYGYTF. Here the CDR3 DNA reads TGTGCCAGCAGCCCCGCGGACGGGAACTATGGCTACACCTTC.

Comment on this clone: The junction differs from germline at one of its ends, possibly a read error. The V and J genes are TRBV7-9 and TRBJ1-2; D is ambiguous. The CDR3 runs to 12 residues. Germline loops: CDR1 SEHNR, CDR2 FQNEAQ (reference sequence). CDR3 DNA sequence: TGTGCCAGCAGCCTTTCCCGGGCCCAGGAGGCCTTC. This sequence encodes CASSLSRAQEAF.

The rearrangement uses TRBV5-1 and TRBJ2-7; 11 bases agree with TRBD1. V shed 4 bases, J shed 7 bases, and the junction held 7 bases outside the gene matches. CDR3 length: 14 amino acids. Per the germline V gene, CDR1 is SGHRS and CDR2 is YFSETQ. CDR3 sequence reads: CASSLRDRGVEQYF. CDR3 nucleotide sequence: TGCGCCAGCAGCCTCCGGGACAGGGGGGTAGAGCAGTACTTC. The full variable domain, its missing parts supplied by reference TRBV5-1 and TRBJ2-7, is KAGVTQTPRYLIKTRGQQVTLSCSPISGHRSVSWYQQTPGQGLQFLFEYFSETQRNKGNFPGRFSGRQFSNSRSEMNVSTLELGDSALYLCASSLRDRGVEQYFGPGTRLTVT.

This sequence joins TRBV11-3 and TRBJ2-3; no clear D. The CDR3 consists of 15 residues. V lost 1 base, J lost 0 bases, and 8 bases lay in between. The germline gives CDR1 SGHNT, CDR2 YENEEA. CDR3 in amino acids: CASSLGSLSTDTQYF. In nucleotides, the CDR3 is TGTGCCAGCAGCTTAGGCTCTCTTAGCACAGATACGCAGTATTTT.

The chain carries TRBV11-2 and TRBJ2-5; 15 bases fit TRBD2. Germline CDR1 SGHAT, CDR2 FQNNGV. V shed 5 bases, J shed 5 bases, and the junction held 6 bases outside the gene matches. The length of the CDR3 is 16 residues. This chain's CDR3 is CASSPRTSGGAETQYF. CDR3 bases: TGTGCCAGCAGCCCCCGGACTAGCGGGGGGGCGGAGACCCAGTACTTC.

This chain links TRBV6-5 with TRBJ2-7, with D perhaps assigned TRBD1 or TRBD2 (5 bases each). V lost 6 bases, J lost 2 bases, and 11 bases lay in between. Germline CDR1 is MNHEY and CDR2 is SVGAGI. This CDR3 region has 13 residues. The CDR3 here is CASSRDATYEQYF. CDR3 in DNA: TGTGCCAGCAGCCGGGACGCGACCTACGAGCAGTACTTC.

The V gene is TRBV7-2, the J gene TRBJ2-5; weak D call: TRBD1 (6 bases). The CDR3 is made up of 15 amino acids. Germline-derived CDR1 and CDR2 are SGHTA and FQGNSA. V lost 0 bases to trimming and J lost 4 bases, with 12 bases between them. The CDR3 loop is CASSLAGTSRETQYF. The CDR3 DNA is TGTGCCAGCAGCTTAGCGGGGACATCACGAGAGACCCAGTACTTC.

DNA of the CDR3: TGTGCCAGCTCACCGCTCGGCTGGAACCAAGAGACCCAGTACTTC. It yields the protein CASSPLGWNQETQYF. The chain has TRBV18 and TRBJ2-5; no firm D call. Germline CDR1 reads KGHSH; CDR2 reads LQKENI. The CDR3 sequence is 15 residues long. V was cut by 3 bases and J by 0 bases, with 11 bases left in between.

This clone was seen once. The rearrangement links TRBV7-2 to TRBJ1-1; D may be TRBD1 (5 bases). V was cut by 2 bases and J by 5 bases, with 12 bases left in between. Germline lookup yields CDR1 SGHTA and CDR2 FQGNSA. The CDR3 runs to 14 residues. The CDR3 loop reads CASSLQGGLTEAFF. The DNA of the CDR3 is TGTGCCAGCAGCTTACAGGGTGGGTTAACTGAAGCTTTCTTT. Drawing the rest from reference TRBV7-2 and TRBJ1-1, the complete variable domain is GAGVSQSPSNKVTEKGKDVELRCDPISGHTALYWYRQSLGQGLEFLIYFQGNSAPDKSGLPSDRFSAERTGGSVSTLTIQRTQQEDSAVYLCASSLQGGLTEAFFGQGTRLTVV.

This chain links TRBV4-1 with TRBJ2-1; D is uncertain. This CDR3 spans 16 amino acids. The germline CDR1 and CDR2 sequences are MGHRA and YSYEKL. Trimming removed 0 bases from V and 2 bases from J, with 11 bases in between. The CDR3 spells CASSQDTAGTYNEQFF. For the CDR3, the DNA is TGCGCCAGCAGCCAAGATACGGCAGGAACCTACAATGAGCAGTTCTTC.

This chain uses TRBV6-5 with TRBJ1-1; no firm D call. V gave up 5 bases and J gave up 1 base, with 11 bases separating them. Germline lookup yields CDR1 MNHEY and CDR2 SVGAGI. The CDR3 length is 14 residues. Here the CDR3 reads CASSLRGKNTEAFF. The DNA for the CDR3 is TGTGCCAGCAGTCTTCGAGGGAAGAACACTGAAGCTTTCTTT.

This clone appeared a single time. The chain carries TRBV5-1 and TRBJ1-2; 9 bases are a match to TRBD1. The CDR3 is made up of 15 amino acids. Per the germline V gene, CDR1 is SGHRS and CDR2 is YFSETQ. V was pared by 0 bases and J by 7 bases, with 7 bases of the junction left unmatched. DNA for the CDR3: TGCGCCAGCAGCTTGGCCGGACAGGGGCAGTCTGGCTACACCTTC. This sequence encodes CASSLAGQGQSGYTF.

The V call is TRBV2, the J call TRBJ1-2; D call uncertain. The germline CDR1 and CDR2 sequences are SNHLY and FYNNEI. V lost 1 base, J lost 5 bases, and 17 bases lay in between. The CDR3 is made up of 16 amino acids. CDR3 in amino acids: CASSEVGPAGQYGYTF. In nucleotides, the CDR3 is TGTGCCAGCAGTGAAGTCGGTCCGGCAGGTCAATATGGCTACACCTTC.

V is TRBV29-1 and J is TRBJ2-4, with TRBD1 as a possible D gene (6 bases). Germline CDR1 reads SQVTM; CDR2 reads ANQGSEA. The ends were cut back, 4 bases at V and 2 bases at J, with 12 bases in the middle. The CDR3 totals 14 residues. Written as DNA, the CDR3 is TGCAGCGTTGTTGGATGGGGGCCCAAAAACATTCAGTACTTC. Translated, it gives CSVVGWGPKNIQYF. The full variable domain, with the rest looked up from reference TRBV29-1 and TRBJ2-4, is SAVISQKPSRDICQRGTSLTIQCQVDSQVTMMFWYRQQPGQSLTLIATANQGSEATYESGFVIDKFPISRPNLTFSTLTVSNMSPEDSSIYLCSVVGWGPKNIQYFGAGTRLSVL.

This clone was seen only once. The CDR3 DNA follows: TGCGCCAGCAGCTTGGATCAAGAGACCCAGTACTTC. Translation gives CASSLDQETQYF. The rearrangement links TRBV5-1 to TRBJ2-5; D unclear. This CDR3 contains 12 residues. In germline, CDR1 is SGHRS, CDR2 YFSETQ. Trimming took 0 bases from V and 2 from J, leaving 2 bases between them. The full variable domain, its missing parts supplied by reference TRBV5-1 and TRBJ2-5, is KAGVTQTPRYLIKTRGQQVTLSCSPISGHRSVSWYQQTPGQGLQFLFEYFSETQRNKGNFPGRFSGRQFSNSRSEMNVSTLELGDSALYLCASSLDQETQYFGPGTRLLVL.

A remark on this clone: The same CDR3 also results from other DNA sequences found in this sample. This chain uses TRBV18 with TRBJ1-5; D is uncertain. Germline V lookup: CDR1 KGHSH, CDR2 LQKENI. Trimming left V 0 bases short and J 3 bases short, with 0 bases between. This CDR3 contains 12 residues. Written as DNA, the CDR3 is TGTGCCAGCTCACCACCCAATCAGCCCCAGCATTTT. This sequence encodes CASSPPNQPQHF.

J is TRBJ2-7 and V is TRBV28, with D perhaps TRBD1 or TRBD2 (6 bases each). CDR3 length equals 13 residues. Germline assignment: CDR1 MDHEN and CDR2 SYDVKM. V lost 11 bases and J lost 3, with 17 bases in between. The CDR3 nucleotides are TGTGCCGCCACGGGGGCTCCAGGCTACGAGCAGTACTTC. This translates into CAATGAPGYEQYF.

The chain joins TRBV6-5 to TRBJ2-2; D is perhaps TRBD2 (7 bases). The ends were cut back, 2 bases at V and 9 bases at J, with 13 bases in the middle. The CDR3 runs to 14 residues. Germline CDR1 and CDR2: MNHEY and SVGAGI. The CDR3 sequence is CASSYAGGRRELFF. Here the CDR3 DNA reads TGTGCCAGCAGTTACGCCGGGGGGCGCCGGGAGCTGTTTTTT.

The genes are TRBV6-6 and TRBJ1-6, with a weak D call TRBD1 (5 bases). The V gene's germline CDR1 is MNHNY and CDR2 SVGAGI (reference sequence). CDR3 length equals 14 residues. V lost 6 bases and J 6 bases, leaving 12 bases between the germline ends. The CDR3 DNA is TGTGCCAGCAGCACGGGGGGACCTAATTCACCCCTCCACTTT. This sequence encodes CASSTGGPNSPLHF.

The chain links TRBV5-1 to TRBJ2-5; D may be TRBD2 (6 bases). The CDR3 runs 14 residues. Germline assignment: CDR1 SGHRS and CDR2 YFSETQ. Trimming left V 3 bases short and J 5 bases short, with 14 bases between. The CDR3 DNA is TGCGCCAGCAGCTATCTTGAGGGGAGGGAGACCCAGTACTTC. Encoded protein: CASSYLEGRETQYF.

V and J are TRBV19 and TRBJ2-2; D is tentatively TRBD1 or TRBD2 (5 bases each). Deletions cut 9 bases from V and 2 bases from J, with 13 bases between. Germline assignment: CDR1 LNHDA and CDR2 SQIVND (reference sequence). The CDR3 is 14 residues long. The CDR3 DNA follows: TGTGCCAGCCGGAACGGGGCTAACACCGGGGAGCTGTTTTTT. As protein: CASRNGANTGELFF. The whole variable domain, filled in from reference TRBV19 and TRBJ2-2, reads DGGITQSPKYLFRKEGQNVTLSCEQNLNHDAMYWYRQDPGQGLRLIYYSQIVNDFQKGDIAEGYSVSREKKESFPLTVTSAQKNPTAFYLCASRNGANTGELFFGEGSRLTVL.

The genes are TRBV7-2 and TRBJ2-1, with 9 bases that match TRBD1. The CDR3 extends over 11 amino acids. Germline lookup yields CDR1 SGHTA and CDR2 FQGNSA. The junction had 3 bases not matched to a gene; V was cut back by 4 bases and J by 14 bases. The CDR3 here is CASSYRDREFF. CDR3 bases: TGTGCCAGCAGCTACCGGGACAGGGAGTTCTTC.

The chain has TRBV7-9 and TRBJ1-2; D is uncertain. The CDR3 totals 11 residues. Germline-derived CDR1 and CDR2 are SEHNR and FQNEAQ (reference sequence). Trimming pared 4 bases from V and 8 bases from J, leaving 8 bases between. The DNA of the CDR3 is TGTGCCAGCAGCTCAGACGACGGCTACACCTTC. Residues: CASSSDDGYTF.

This clone was detected only once. The CDR3 is CASSTTGGSSGYTF. The DNA of the CDR3 is TGTGCCAGCAGCACAACAGGGGGCTCGAGTGGCTACACCTTC. The chain is built from TRBV6-9 and TRBJ1-2; 9 nucleotides line up with TRBD1. Per germline, CDR1 MNHGY and CDR2 SVAAGI. V was pared by 6 bases and J by 7 bases, with 9 bases of the junction left unmatched. The CDR3 loop spans 14 amino acids.

The chain recombines TRBV11-2 with TRBJ1-5; D call uncertain. Looked up from germline, CDR1 is SGHAT and CDR2 is FQNNGV. CDR3 length: 13 amino acids. V was clipped by 5 bases and J by 4 bases, with 9 bases between them. This chain's CDR3 is CASSEGQNQPQHF. The CDR3 DNA reads TGTGCCAGCAGCGAGGGCCAGAATCAGCCCCAGCATTTT.

This clone came up many times. DNA of the CDR3: TGTGCCAGCAGCCCTTATCCGGGACAGGGGACTGAAGCTTTCTTT. Its translation: CASSPYPGQGTEAFF. The chain recombines TRBV7-3 with TRBJ1-1, with TRBD1 matching over 10 bases. J was trimmed by 5 bases and V by 5 bases; bases with no gene match: 8. CDR3 size: 15 residues. CDR1 is SGHTA, CDR2 FQGTGA, per germline.

In regard to this clone: This specimen includes other DNA sequences encoding the same CDR3. V usage is TRBV7-9 and J usage is TRBJ2-1, with D perhaps TRBD2 (5 bases). V gave up 2 bases and J gave up 0 bases, with 8 bases separating them. The CDR3 is 15 amino acids. Germline CDR1 is SEHNR and CDR2 is FQNEAQ (reference sequence). The CDR3 reads CASSLSGSSYNEQFF. The CDR3 bases are TGTGCCAGCAGCTTAAGCGGTAGCTCCTACAATGAGCAGTTCTTC.

This rearrangement joins TRBV27 to TRBJ2-7; TRBD1 agrees at 10 bases. Trimming cost V 2 bases and J 5 bases; bases outside gene matches: 3. CDR1 and CDR2 from the germline V gene are MNHEY and SMNVEV (reference sequence). CDR3 length: 14 residues. CDR3 in amino acids: CASSLGTGAHEQYF. In DNA form, the CDR3 reads TGTGCCAGCAGTTTAGGGACAGGGGCCCACGAGCAGTACTTC.

The V and J genes are TRBV10-1 and TRBJ2-7; D may be TRBD2 (6 bases). The CDR3 length is 15 residues. Trimming stripped 10 bases from V and 1 base from J, with 20 bases between. CDR1 and CDR2 (germline): WNHNN, SYGVQD (reference sequence). The CDR3 here is CATPGLLRPSYEQYF. CDR3 in DNA: TGCGCCACCCCGGGACTCTTGCGACCTTCCTACGAGCAGTACTTC.

The chain has TRBV18 and TRBJ1-4; D not certain. V was cut by 3 bases and J by 0 bases, with 11 bases left in between. The CDR3 length is 16 residues. CDR1 and CDR2 from the germline V gene are KGHSH and LQKENI. The CDR3 sequence: CASSPVAGTTNEKLFF. In DNA form, the CDR3 reads TGTGCCAGCTCACCCGTTGCTGGTACAACTAATGAAAAACTGTTTTTT.